This T cell receptor (beta chain) was obtained from a study of cytomegalovirus exposure and HLA in healthy donors. Primers included in the PCR were 60 Vbeta and 13 Jbeta primers. Measured with immunoSEQ multiplex PCR; TCRdb has only the in-frame clones, and not every one. This sample has 100,000 to 150,000 clones, with approximately 80% found just once. Comment on this clone: Its antigen remains unidentified.

The CDR3 is 14 residues long. Germline V gene lookup returns CDR1 SGHVS and CDR2 FQNEAQ. Trimming took 4 bases from V and 1 from J, leaving 10 bases between them. Whole-study results and caveats: Later analysis showed most CMV-associated TCR beta chains appearing HLA-restricted. Researchers counted 150 to 200 TCR beta chains as cytomegalovirus-associated. Earlier analysis looked at TCR beta V segments, and most were productive about 87% or about 30% of the time. The authors later found HLA-associated TCR beta chains more clonally expanded than equally common others.

The chain recombines TRBV7-8 with TRBJ1-1; the D gene is possibly TRBD1 (6 bases). The sample consisted of PBMCs. The TCR sequence derives from a male donor in good health and CMV-seropositive. The CDR3: CASSSQGSNTEAFF. CDR3 nucleotides: TGTGCCAGCAGCTCACAGGGCTCGAACACTGAAGCTTTCTTT.